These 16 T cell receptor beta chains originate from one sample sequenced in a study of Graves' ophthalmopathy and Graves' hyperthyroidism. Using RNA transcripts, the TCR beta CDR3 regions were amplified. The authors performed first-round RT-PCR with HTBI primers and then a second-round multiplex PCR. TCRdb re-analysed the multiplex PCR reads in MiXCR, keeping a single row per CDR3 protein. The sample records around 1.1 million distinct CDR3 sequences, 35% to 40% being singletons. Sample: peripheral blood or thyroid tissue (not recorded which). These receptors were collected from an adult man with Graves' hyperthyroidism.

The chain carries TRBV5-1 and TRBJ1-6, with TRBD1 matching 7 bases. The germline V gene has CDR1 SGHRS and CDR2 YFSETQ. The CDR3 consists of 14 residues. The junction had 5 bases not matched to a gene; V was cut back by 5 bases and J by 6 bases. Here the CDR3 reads CASRQGWRNSPLHF. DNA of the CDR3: TGCGCCAGCAGACAGGGGTGGCGTAATTCACCCCTCCACTTT. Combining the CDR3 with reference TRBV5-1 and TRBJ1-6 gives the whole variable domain KAGVTQTPRYLIKTRGQQVTLSCSPISGHRSVSWYQQTPGQGLQFLFEYFSETQRNKGNFPGRFSGRQFSNSRSEMNVSTLELGDSALYLCASRQGWRNSPLHFGNGTRLTVT.

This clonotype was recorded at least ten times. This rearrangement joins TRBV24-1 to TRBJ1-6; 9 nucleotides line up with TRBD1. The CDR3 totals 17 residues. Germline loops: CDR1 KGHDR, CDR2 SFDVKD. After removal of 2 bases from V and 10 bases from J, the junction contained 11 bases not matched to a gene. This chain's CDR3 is CATSDSPGQGNGSPLHF. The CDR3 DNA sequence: TGTGCCACCAGTGATTCTCCGGGACAGGGTAATGGATCACCCCTCCACTTT.

CDR3 in amino acids: CSARDRIRGLGEAFF. For the CDR3, the DNA is TGCAGTGCTAGAGATCGGATCAGGGGGCTTGGTGAAGCTTTCTTT. This rearrangement joins TRBV20-1 to TRBJ1-1, with TRBD1 matching over 8 bases. Germline CDR1 reads DFQATT; CDR2 reads SNEGSKA (reference sequence). This CDR3 region has 15 residues. J was trimmed by 7 bases and V by 0 bases; bases with no gene match: 10.

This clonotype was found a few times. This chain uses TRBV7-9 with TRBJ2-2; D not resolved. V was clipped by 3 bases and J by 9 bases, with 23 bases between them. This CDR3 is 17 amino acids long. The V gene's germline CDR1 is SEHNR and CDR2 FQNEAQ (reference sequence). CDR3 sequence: CASSFDPLRVDRRELFF. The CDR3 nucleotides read TGTGCCAGCAGCTTTGATCCTCTTAGGGTAGATCGCCGGGAGCTGTTTTTT.

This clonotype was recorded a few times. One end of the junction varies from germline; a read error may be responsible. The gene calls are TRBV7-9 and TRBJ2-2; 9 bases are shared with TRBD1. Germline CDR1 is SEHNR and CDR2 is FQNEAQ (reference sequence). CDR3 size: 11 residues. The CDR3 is CASRLGQGAVF. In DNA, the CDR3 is TGTGCCAGCAGGCTGGGACAGGGAGCTGTTTTT. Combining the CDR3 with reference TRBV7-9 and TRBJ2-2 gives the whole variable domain DTGVSQNPRHKITKRGQNVTFRCDPISEHNRLYWYRQTLGQGPEFLTYFQNEAQLEKSRLLSDRFSAERPKGSFSTLEIQRTEQGDSAMYLCASRLGQGAVFGEGSRLTVL.

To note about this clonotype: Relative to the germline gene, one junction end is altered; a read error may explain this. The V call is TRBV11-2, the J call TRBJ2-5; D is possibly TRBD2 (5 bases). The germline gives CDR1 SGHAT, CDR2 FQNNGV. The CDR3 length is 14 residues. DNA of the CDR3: TGTACCAGCAGAGATGGAGGCGTACAAGAGACCCAGTACTTC. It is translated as CTSRDGGVQETQYF.

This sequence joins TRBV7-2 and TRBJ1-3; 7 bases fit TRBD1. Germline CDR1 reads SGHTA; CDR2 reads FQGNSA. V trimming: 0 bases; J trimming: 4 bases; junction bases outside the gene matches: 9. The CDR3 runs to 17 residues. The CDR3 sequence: CASSLAAGRGGGNTIYF. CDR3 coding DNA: TGTGCCAGCAGCTTAGCGGCTGGCAGGGGGGGCGGAAACACCATATATTTT.

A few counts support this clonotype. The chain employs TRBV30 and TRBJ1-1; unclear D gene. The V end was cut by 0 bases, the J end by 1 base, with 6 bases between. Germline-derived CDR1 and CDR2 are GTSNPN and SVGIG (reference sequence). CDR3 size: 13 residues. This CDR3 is CAWSVAENTEAFF. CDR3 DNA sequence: TGTGCCTGGAGTGTCGCAGAGAACACTGAAGCTTTCTTT.

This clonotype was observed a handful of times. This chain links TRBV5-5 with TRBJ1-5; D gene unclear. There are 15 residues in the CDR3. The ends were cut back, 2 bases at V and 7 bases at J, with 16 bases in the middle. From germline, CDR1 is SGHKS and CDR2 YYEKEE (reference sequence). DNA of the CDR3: TGTGCCAGCAGCTTCGGCCATGTTGGGCCCCAGCCCCAGCATTTT. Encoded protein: CASSFGHVGPQPQHF.

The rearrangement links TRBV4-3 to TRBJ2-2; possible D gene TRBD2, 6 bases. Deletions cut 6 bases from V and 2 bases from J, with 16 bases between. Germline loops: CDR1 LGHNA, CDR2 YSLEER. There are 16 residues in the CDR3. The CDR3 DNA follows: TGCGCCAGCAGTCCCGTGGCGGGATTCAACACCGGGGAGCTGTTTTTT. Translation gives CASSPVAGFNTGELFF.

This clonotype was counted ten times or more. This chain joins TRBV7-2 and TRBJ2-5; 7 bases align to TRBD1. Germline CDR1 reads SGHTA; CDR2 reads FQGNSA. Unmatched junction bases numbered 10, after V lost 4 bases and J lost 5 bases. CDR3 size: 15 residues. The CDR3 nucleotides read TGTGCCAGCAGCTCCAGGGACAGTCAGTTCGAGACCCAGTACTTC. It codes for CASSSRDSQFETQYF.

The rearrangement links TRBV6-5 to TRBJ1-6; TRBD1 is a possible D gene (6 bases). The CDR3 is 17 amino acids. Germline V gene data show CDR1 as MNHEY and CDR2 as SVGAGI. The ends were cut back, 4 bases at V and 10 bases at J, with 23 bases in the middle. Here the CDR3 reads CASSLTGGGRRGSPLHF. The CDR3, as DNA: TGTGCCAGCAGTTTAACCGGCGGGGGCAGGAGGGGATCACCCCTCCACTTT.

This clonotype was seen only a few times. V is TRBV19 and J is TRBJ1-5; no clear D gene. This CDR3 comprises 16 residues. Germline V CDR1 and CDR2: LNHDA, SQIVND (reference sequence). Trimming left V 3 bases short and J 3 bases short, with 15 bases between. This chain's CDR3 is CASSILSWRVNQPQHF. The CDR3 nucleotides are TGTGCCAGTAGTATTTTATCGTGGCGGGTCAATCAGCCCCAGCATTTT.

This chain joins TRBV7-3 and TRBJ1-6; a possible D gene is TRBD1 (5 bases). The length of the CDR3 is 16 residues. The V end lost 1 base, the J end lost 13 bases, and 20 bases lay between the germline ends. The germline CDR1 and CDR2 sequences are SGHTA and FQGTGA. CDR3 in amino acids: CASSLRPRGVNQPLHF. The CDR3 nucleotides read TGTGCCAGCAGCTTAAGGCCCCGGGGGGTCAATCAGCCCCTCCACTTT.

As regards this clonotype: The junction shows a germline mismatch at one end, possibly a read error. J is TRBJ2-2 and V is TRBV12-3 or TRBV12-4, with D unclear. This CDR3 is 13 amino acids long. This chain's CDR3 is CAGSLDGAGELFF. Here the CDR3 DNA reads TGTGCCGGCAGTTTAGATGGCGCCGGGGAGCTGTTTTTT.

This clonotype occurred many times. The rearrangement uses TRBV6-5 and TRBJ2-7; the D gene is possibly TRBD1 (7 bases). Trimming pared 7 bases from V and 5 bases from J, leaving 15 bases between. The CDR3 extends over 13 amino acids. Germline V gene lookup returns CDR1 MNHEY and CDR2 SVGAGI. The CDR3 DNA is TGTGCCAGCACGAGGAGGGGGCACGACGAGCAGTACTTC. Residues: CASTRRGHDEQYF.